This T cell receptor beta chain was retrieved from a study of blood T cell repertoires in COVID-19. CDR1 and CDR2 (germline): DFQATT, SNEGSKA (reference sequence). Trimming took off 3 bases at V and 7 bases at J, with 22 bases between the two ends. The CDR3 has 16 residues. The table lists this clone with a count of one. The method was immunoSEQ multiplex PCR; TCRdb's version includes in-frame clones alone and lacks a portion of them. Here the sample spans some 71,000 clones, around 86% being singletons. The gene calls are TRBV20-1 and TRBJ2-4; D is possibly TRBD2 (6 bases). Sequenced: peripheral blood. The sequence derives from a man under 40 with acute or convalescent COVID-19. The CDR3 coding sequence is TGCAGTGCTAGTTTGAGGGGCGTAGTTGGGGGGAACATTCAGTACTTC. Its translation: CSASLRGVVGGNIQYF.